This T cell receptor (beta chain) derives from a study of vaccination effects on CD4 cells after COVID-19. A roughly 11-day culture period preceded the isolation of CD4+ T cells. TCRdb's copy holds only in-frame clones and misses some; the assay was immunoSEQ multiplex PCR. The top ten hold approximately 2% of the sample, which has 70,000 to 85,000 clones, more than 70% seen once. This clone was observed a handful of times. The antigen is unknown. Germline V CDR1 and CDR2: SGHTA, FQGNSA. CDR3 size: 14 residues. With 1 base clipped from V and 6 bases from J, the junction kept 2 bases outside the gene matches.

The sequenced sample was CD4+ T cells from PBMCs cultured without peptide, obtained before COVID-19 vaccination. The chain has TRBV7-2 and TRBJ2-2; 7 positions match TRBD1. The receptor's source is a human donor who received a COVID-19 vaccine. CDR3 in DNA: TGTGCCAGCAGCTTAGTAGGGGGCCCCGGGGAGCTGTTTTTT. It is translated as CASSLVGGPGELFF. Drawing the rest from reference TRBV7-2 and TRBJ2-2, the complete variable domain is GAGVSQSPSNKVTEKGKDVELRCDPISGHTALYWYRQSLGQGLEFLIYFQGNSAPDKSGLPSDRFSAERTGGSVSTLTIQRTQQEDSAVYLCASSLVGGPGELFFGEGSRLTVL.